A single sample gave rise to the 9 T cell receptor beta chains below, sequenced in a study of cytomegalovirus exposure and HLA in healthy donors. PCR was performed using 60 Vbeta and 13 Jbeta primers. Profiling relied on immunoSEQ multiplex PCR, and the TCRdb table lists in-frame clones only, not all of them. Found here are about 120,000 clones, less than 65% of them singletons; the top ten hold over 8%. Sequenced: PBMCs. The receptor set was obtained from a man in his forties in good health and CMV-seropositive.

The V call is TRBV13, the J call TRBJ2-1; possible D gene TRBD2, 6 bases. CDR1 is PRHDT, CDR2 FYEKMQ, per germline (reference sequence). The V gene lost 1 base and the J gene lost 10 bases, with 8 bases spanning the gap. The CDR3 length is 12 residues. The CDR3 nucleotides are TGTGCCAGCAGCTTAGTTGCGGGGGAGCAGTTCTTC. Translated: CASSLVAGEQFF.

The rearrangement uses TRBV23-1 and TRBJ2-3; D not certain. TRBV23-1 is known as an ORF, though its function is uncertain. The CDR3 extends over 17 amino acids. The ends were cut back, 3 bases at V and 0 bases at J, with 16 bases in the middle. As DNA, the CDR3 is TGCGCCAGCAGTCACCGGGTAGGAAACGCGAGCACAGATACGCAGTATTTT. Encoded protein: CASSHRVGNASTDTQYF.

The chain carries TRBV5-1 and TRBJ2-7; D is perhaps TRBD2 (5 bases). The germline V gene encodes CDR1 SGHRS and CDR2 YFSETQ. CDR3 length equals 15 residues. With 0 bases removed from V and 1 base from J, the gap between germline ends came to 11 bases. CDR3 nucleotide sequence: TGCGCCAGCAGCTTGGAGGCTAGCATATCCTACGAGCAGTACTTC. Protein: CASSLEASISYEQYF. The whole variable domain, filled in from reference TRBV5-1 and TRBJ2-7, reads KAGVTQTPRYLIKTRGQQVTLSCSPISGHRSVSWYQQTPGQGLQFLFEYFSETQRNKGNFPGRFSGRQFSNSRSEMNVSTLELGDSALYLCASSLEASISYEQYFGPGTRLTVT.

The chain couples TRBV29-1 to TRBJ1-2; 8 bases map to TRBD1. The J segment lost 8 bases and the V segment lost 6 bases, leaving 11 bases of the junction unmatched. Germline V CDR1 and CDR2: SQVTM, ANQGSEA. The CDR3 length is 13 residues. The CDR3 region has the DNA TGCAGCGTAGCCGATCAGGGGGCAGGGGGCTACACCTTC. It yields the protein CSVADQGAGGYTF.

CDR3 loop: CASSPQRSSYNEQFF. The CDR3 DNA reads TGTGCCAGTAGTCCCCAGCGGAGCTCCTACAATGAGCAGTTCTTC. The chain carries TRBV19 and TRBJ2-1; possibly TRBD2 for D (5 bases). The length of the CDR3 is 15 residues. Germline V CDR1 and CDR2: LNHDA, SQIVND (reference sequence). V was shortened by 5 bases and J by 0 bases, with 11 bases between the two germline ends.

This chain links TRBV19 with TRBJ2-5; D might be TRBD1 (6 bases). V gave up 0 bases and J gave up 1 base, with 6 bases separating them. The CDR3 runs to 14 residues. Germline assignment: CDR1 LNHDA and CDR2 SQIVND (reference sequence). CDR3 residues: CASSIDRGQETQYF. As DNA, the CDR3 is TGTGCCAGTAGTATAGACAGGGGCCAAGAGACCCAGTACTTC.

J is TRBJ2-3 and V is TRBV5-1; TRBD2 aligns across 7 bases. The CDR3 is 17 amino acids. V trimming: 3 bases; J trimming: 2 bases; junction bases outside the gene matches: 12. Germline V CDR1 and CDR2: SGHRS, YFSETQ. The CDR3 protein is CASSSTQRRGSTDTQYF. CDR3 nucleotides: TGCGCCAGCAGCTCTACCCAACGGCGGGGGTCCACAGATACGCAGTATTTT.

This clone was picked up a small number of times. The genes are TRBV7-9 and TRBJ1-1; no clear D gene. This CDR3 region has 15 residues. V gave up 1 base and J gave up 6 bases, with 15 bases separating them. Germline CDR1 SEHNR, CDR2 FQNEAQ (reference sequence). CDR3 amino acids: CASSLGAPTRSEAFF. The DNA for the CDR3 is TGTGCCAGCAGCTTAGGGGCCCCAACAAGGTCTGAAGCTTTCTTT.

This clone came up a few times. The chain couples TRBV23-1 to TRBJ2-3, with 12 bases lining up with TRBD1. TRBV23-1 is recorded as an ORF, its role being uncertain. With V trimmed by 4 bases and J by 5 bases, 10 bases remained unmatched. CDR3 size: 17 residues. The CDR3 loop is CASSPIGRDRGRDTQYF. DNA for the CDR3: TGCGCCAGCAGTCCAATCGGGCGGGACAGGGGGCGAGATACGCAGTATTTT.